One T cell receptor (beta chain) is described in this entry. V lost 0 bases and J lost 10, with 16 bases in between. CDR1 and CDR2 from the germline V gene are SNHLY and FYNNEI. This CDR3 contains 16 residues. The data originate from a study of blood T cell repertoires in COVID-19. Profiled with immunoSEQ multiplex PCR; TCRdb holds only in-frame clones, not every one. The sample lists 150,000 to 200,000 clones; 75% to 90% were seen once. The chain combines TRBV2 with TRBJ1-6; D might be TRBD1 (6 bases). This receptor was taken from a man between 65 and 85 years old with active or convalescent COVID-19. The sample taken for sequencing was peripheral blood. The DNA of the CDR3 is TGTGCCAGCAGTGAAGCGCCGGGGGGCGCGAACTCACCCCTCCACTTT. Translation: CASSEAPGGANSPLHF.